Each of the 10 T cell receptor beta chains below was sequenced from the same sample in a study of T-cell reconstitution after alpha-beta-depleted transplantation in children. Unique molecular identifiers were incorporated when the TCRbeta library was constructed. Each CDR3 protein is one row after TCRdb ran MiXCR on the PCR reads. The repertoire holds 95,000 to 150,000 distinct CDR3 sequences, with more than 20% as singletons. The material sequenced was PBMCs, mostly from graft donor cells, taken 180 days after TCRalphabeta/CD19-depleted stem cell transplant. These receptors came from a male patient between 2 and 15 years old who had a stem cell transplant for chronic granulomatous disease, so the T cells may come from the graft donor.

This chain links TRBV12-3 or TRBV12-4 with TRBJ1-5, with D possibly matching TRBD1 (5 bases). The CDR3 length is 15 residues. V was pared by 6 bases and J by 2 bases, with 14 bases between. The CDR3 protein is CASSLGAFGNQPQHF. As DNA, the CDR3 is TGTGCCAGCAGCCTAGGGGCGTTTGGCAATCAGCCCCAGCATTTT.

This clonotype was observed many times. This chain connects TRBV20-1 to TRBJ1-3, with 7 positions matching TRBD1. The V gene end was trimmed by 0 bases and the J gene end by 7 bases; junction bases not matched to a gene: 18. The CDR3 length is 18 residues. The germline CDR1 and CDR2 sequences are DFQATT and SNEGSKA (reference sequence). The CDR3 bases are TGCAGTGCTAGAGATTCCGAGCGACAGGGAAGTTTGAGGAACACCATATATTTT. Amino acid sequence: CSARDSERQGSLRNTIYF.

This clonotype was seen ten or more times. The V and J genes are TRBV20-1 and TRBJ2-1; no firm D call. This CDR3 spans 11 amino acids. Germline-derived CDR1 and CDR2 are DFQATT and SNEGSKA (reference sequence). V was trimmed by 1 base and J by 5 bases, leaving 3 bases between them. The CDR3 DNA is TGCAGTGCTAGAGTTCACAATGAGCAGTTCTTC. Its translation: CSARVHNEQFF.

Of note for this clonotype: Being one base from a much bigger clone, this may be a read error. This rearrangement joins TRBV12-3 or TRBV12-4 to TRBJ2-2; D remains ambiguous. The CDR3 sequence is 13 residues long. Here the CDR3 DNA reads TGTGCCAGCAGTTTAAAGCACACCGTGGAGCTGTTTTTT. Translated: CASSLKHTVELFF.

In its sample, this clonotype was seen many times. The V call is TRBV29-1, the J call TRBJ2-7; possible D gene TRBD1, 5 bases. Per germline, CDR1 SQVTM and CDR2 ANQGSEA. V dropped 4 bases and J dropped 0 bases, with 7 bases sitting between them. The CDR3 totals 12 residues. For the CDR3, the DNA is TGCAGCGTTGGCAGGGCCTCCTACGAGCAGTACTTC. It is translated as CSVGRASYEQYF.

This clonotype was counted many times. The chain carries TRBV4-3 and TRBJ1-2; 10 nucleotides align to TRBD1. This CDR3 spans 15 amino acids. V shed 1 base, J shed 8 bases, and the junction held 7 bases outside the gene matches. The germline V gene has CDR1 LGHNA and CDR2 YSLEER. Here the CDR3 reads CASSQGLGQGQGYTF. The CDR3 nucleotides are TGCGCCAGCAGCCAAGGATTGGGACAGGGGCAGGGCTACACCTTC.

In DNA form, the CDR3 reads TGCAGTGCTAGACGGATGACAGCCTACGAGCAGTACTTC. Translated: CSARRMTAYEQYF. The gene calls are TRBV20-1 and TRBJ2-7; a possible D gene is TRBD1 (5 bases). Trimming took 2 bases from V and 2 from J, leaving 10 bases between them. The CDR3 loop spans 13 amino acids. Germline V CDR1 and CDR2: DFQATT, SNEGSKA (reference sequence).

This clonotype turned up a few times. The chain links TRBV24-1 to TRBJ2-7; D unclear. Germline V gene sequence: CDR1 KGHDR, CDR2 SFDVKD. This CDR3 contains 12 residues. V was cut by 9 bases and J by 10 bases, with 18 bases left in between. The CDR3 bases are TGTGCCACCGGTATAAGTGTACCTCATCAGTACTTC. This translates into CATGISVPHQYF.

This clonotype showed up just once. The chain carries TRBV7-2 and TRBJ2-3; D is ambiguous. The V and J ends lost 3 bases and 0 bases respectively, with 13 bases between them. CDR3 length equals 16 residues. The germline gives CDR1 SGHTA, CDR2 FQGNSA. CDR3 region: CASSFTVGVSTDTQYF. CDR3 bases: TGTGCCAGCAGCTTTACCGTGGGCGTTAGCACAGATACGCAGTATTTT.

This rearrangement joins TRBV20-1 to TRBJ2-1; D is possibly TRBD2 (7 bases). Trimming cost V 0 bases and J 7 bases, with 19 bases left between them. This CDR3 has 16 amino acids. Per the germline V gene, CDR1 is DFQATT and CDR2 is SNEGSKA (reference sequence). The CDR3 protein is CSARDFLWRGRNEQFF. In DNA form, the CDR3 reads TGCAGTGCTAGAGATTTCCTTTGGCGGGGGCGGAATGAGCAGTTCTTC.